A single T cell receptor beta chain is shown here with its context. The authors carried out high-throughput sequencing of TCR beta. They applied it to CD8+ and CD4+ T cells obtained from blood. The V end was cut by 1 base, the J end by 3 bases, with 7 bases between. The CDR3 is 12 amino acids. Germline V gene data show CDR1 as DFQATT and CDR2 as SNEGSKA (reference sequence). cDNA came from approximately 0.5 to 1 ug RNA primed by random hexamers. The TCR beta CDR3 was amplified by immunoSEQ multiplex PCR across 54 Vbeta, 13 Jbeta. From the immunoSEQ multiplex PCR reads, TCRdb called clonotypes with MiXCR, one entry per CDR3 protein. The sample lists 140,000 or so distinct CDR3 sequences, approximately 96% occurring once. The data are from a study of CD8 T cells in Susac syndrome.

This clonotype was sampled from a human donor with multiple sclerosis. The rearrangement links TRBV20-1 to TRBJ2-7; perhaps TRBD1 as D (5 bases). What was sequenced was CD4+ T cells from PBMCs. The CDR3 region has the DNA TGCAGTGCTAGAGTAGACAGCTACGAGCAGTACTTC. Translating gives CSARVDSYEQYF.